The sequence of this TCR beta chain was determined in a study of blood T cell repertoires in COVID-19. For the study at large: Sites across the United States, Italy and Spain contributed samples from acute and convalescent COVID-19. Sources were T cells, B-cell-depleted T cells, or PBMCs; the material itself was cDNA or gDNA.

Followed over time, Seattle patients had been enrolled while infection was active. Germline loops: CDR1 KGHSH, CDR2 LQKENI. There are 15 residues in the CDR3. J gave up 4 bases and V 3 bases, and 1 base lay outside the gene matches. Per the original data handling: Amplification with reference gene primers provided the estimates of nucleated cell counts. Assay used: immunoSEQ multiplex PCR; TCRdb lists only in-frame clones, some missing. The V and J calls and clone size come from that table; D and trimming were worked out from the DNA. The table has approximately 290,000 clones, around 85% seen once. The chain is built from TRBV18 and TRBJ2-7, with 15 bases matching TRBD2. The TCR was taken from a human donor with COVID-19, enrolled during active disease. The donor label of this sample is uncertain. The sample consisted of peripheral blood. The chain's CDR3 is CASSPGTSGRYEQYF. CDR3 DNA sequence: TGTGCCAGCTCACCCGGGACTAGCGGGAGGTACGAGCAGTACTTC.